This TCR beta chain was captured by sequencing in a study of shared clonotypes between healthy human individuals. Clones were sequenced by immunoSEQ multiplex PCR, and TCRdb holds only the in-frame ones, with some missing. The table lists about 2.2 million clones, approximately 94% of them singletons, with over 1.5% in the top ten. As defined, naive CD8 cells were CD45RO-negative and positively selected for CCR7, with terminally differentiated effector memory CD45RA+ cells excluded. This CDR3 spans 16 amino acids. V lost 5 bases, J lost 5 bases, and 11 bases stayed unmatched. The germline CDR1 and CDR2 sequences are SEHNR and FQNEAQ (reference sequence).

The rearrangement links TRBV7-9 to TRBJ2-5, with TRBD2 identical over 10 bases. The sequence was collected from a man between 18 and 29 years old in good health. Some clones in this sample may be carry-over from other donors' samples. The sequencing sample was made of naive CD8+ T cells from PBMCs. The DNA for the CDR3 is TGTGCCAGCAGCACCGTCAGCGGGAGGGCCCTGGAGACCCAGTACTTC. The encoded protein is CASSTVSGRALETQYF.